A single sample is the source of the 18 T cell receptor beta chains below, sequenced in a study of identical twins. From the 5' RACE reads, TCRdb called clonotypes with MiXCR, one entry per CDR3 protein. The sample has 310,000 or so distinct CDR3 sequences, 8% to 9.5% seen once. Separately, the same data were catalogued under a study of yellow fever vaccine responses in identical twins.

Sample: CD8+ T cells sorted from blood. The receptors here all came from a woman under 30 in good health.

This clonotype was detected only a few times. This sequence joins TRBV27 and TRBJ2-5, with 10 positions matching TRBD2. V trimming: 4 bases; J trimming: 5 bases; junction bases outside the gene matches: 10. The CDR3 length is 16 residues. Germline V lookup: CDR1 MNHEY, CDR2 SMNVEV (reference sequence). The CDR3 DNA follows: TGTGCCAGCAGTTCCCAAGCGGGAGGGCCTATGGAGACCCAGTACTTC. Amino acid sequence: CASSSQAGGPMETQYF.

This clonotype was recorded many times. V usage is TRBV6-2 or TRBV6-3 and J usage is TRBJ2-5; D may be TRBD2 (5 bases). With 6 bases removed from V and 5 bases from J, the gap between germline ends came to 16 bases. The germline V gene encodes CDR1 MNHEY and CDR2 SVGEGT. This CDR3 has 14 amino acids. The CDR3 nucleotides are TGTGCCAGCAGAACCGGACTGATAAGCGAGACCCAGTACTTC. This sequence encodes CASRTGLISETQYF.

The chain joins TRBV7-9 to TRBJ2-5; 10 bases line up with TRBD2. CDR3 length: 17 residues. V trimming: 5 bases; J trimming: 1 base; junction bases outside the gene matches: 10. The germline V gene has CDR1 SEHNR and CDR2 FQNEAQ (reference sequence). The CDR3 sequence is CASSTIGLAEIQETQYF. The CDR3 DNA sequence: TGTGCCAGCAGCACGATCGGACTAGCGGAGATCCAAGAGACCCAGTACTTC.

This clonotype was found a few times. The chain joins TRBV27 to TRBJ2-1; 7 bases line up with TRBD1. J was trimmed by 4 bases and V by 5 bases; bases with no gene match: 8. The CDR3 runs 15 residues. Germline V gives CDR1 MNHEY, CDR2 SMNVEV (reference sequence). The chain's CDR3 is CASSLGQDSYNEQFF. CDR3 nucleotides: TGTGCCAGCAGTCTAGGACAGGACTCATACAATGAGCAGTTCTTC.

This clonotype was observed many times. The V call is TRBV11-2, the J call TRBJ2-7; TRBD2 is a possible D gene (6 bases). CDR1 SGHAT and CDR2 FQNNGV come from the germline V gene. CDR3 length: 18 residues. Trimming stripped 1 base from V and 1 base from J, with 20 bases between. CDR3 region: CASSLGTTGSGVSYEQYF. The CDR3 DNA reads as TGTGCCAGCAGCTTAGGGACCACGGGGTCGGGGGTGTCCTACGAGCAGTACTTC.

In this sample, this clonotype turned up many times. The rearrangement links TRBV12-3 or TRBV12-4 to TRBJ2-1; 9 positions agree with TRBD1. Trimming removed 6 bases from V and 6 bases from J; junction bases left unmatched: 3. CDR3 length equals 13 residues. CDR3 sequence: CASRDRGTNEQFF. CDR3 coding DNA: TGTGCCAGCAGGGACAGGGGAACCAATGAGCAGTTCTTC.

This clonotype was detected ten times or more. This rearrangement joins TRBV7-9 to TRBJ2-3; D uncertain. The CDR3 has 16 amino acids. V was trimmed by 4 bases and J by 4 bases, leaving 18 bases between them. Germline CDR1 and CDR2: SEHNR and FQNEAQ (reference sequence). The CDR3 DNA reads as TGTGCCAGCAGCTATGGGCCCAGTAGTGTTTCAGATACGCAGTATTTT. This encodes CASSYGPSSVSDTQYF.

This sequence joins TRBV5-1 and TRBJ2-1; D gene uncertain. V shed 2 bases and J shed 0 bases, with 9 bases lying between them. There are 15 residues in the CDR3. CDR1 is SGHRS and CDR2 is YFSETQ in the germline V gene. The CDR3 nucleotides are TGCGCCAGCAGCTTAGAGATTAACTCCTACAATGAGCAGTTCTTC. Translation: CASSLEINSYNEQFF.

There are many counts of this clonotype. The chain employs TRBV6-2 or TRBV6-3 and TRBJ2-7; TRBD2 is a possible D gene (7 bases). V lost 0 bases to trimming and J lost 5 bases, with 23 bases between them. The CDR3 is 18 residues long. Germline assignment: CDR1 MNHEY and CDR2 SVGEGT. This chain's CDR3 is CASSYSIEGDYSWDEQYF. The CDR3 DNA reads TGTGCCAGCAGTTACTCGATCGAGGGGGACTACTCTTGGGACGAGCAGTACTTC.

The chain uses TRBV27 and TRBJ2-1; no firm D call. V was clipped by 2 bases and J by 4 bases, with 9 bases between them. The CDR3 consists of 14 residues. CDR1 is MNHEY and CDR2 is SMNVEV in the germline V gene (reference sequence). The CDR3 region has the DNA TGTGCCAGCAGTTTAACTGGCCCTTACAATGAGCAGTTCTTC. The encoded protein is CASSLTGPYNEQFF.

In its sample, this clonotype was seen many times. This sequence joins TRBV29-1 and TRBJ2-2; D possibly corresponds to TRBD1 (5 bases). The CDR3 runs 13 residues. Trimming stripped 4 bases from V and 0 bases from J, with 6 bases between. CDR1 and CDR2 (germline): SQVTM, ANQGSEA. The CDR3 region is CSVGTTNTGELFF. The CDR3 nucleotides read TGCAGCGTTGGGACAACGAACACCGGGGAGCTGTTTTTT.

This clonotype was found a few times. In DNA, the CDR3 is TGTGCCAGCAGCTTAAGGCAGGGGATGGACAATGAGCAGTTCTTC. Encoded protein: CASSLRQGMDNEQFF. The rearrangement uses TRBV11-3 and TRBJ2-1; TRBD1 might be the D (6 bases). Germline lookup yields CDR1 SGHNT and CDR2 YENEEA. There are 15 residues in the CDR3. Trimming took 2 bases from V and 5 from J, leaving 13 bases between them.

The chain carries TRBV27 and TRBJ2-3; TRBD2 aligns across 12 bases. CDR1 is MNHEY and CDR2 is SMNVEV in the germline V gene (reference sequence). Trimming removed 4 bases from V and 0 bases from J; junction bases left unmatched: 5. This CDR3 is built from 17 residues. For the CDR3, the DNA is TGTGCCAGCAGTTCTCCCCTAGCGGGGGGGAGCACAGATACGCAGTATTTT. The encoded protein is CASSSPLAGGSTDTQYF.

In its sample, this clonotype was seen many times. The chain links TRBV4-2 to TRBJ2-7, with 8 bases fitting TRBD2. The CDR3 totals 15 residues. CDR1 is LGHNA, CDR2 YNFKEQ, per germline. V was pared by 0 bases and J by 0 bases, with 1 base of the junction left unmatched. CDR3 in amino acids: CASSQDSGSSYEQYF. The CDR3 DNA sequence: TGTGCCAGCAGCCAAGACAGCGGGAGCTCCTACGAGCAGTACTTC.

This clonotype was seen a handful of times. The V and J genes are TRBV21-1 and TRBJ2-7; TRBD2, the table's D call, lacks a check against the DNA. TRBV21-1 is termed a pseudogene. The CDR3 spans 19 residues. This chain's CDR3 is CASSKVGSGRAHGVYEQYF. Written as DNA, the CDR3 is TGTGCCAGCAGCAAAGTGGGTAGCGGGAGGGCCCATGGGGTCTACGAGCAGTACTTC.

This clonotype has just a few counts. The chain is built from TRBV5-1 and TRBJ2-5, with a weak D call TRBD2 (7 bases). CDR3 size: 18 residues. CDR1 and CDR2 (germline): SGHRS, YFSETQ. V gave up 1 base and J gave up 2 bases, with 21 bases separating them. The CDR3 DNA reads TGCGCCAGCAGCTTGCCCCGGGGGGCAGGGGCTGATCAAGAGACCCAGTACTTC. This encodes CASSLPRGAGADQETQYF.

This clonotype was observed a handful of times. As DNA, the CDR3 is TGCAGTGCTAGGGAGACTGTAATCAACTCCTACGAGCAGTACTTC. Encoded protein: CSARETVINSYEQYF. The chain couples TRBV20-1 to TRBJ2-7; no clear D gene. The ends were cut back, 3 bases at V and 0 bases at J, with 15 bases in the middle. CDR1 and CDR2 from the germline V gene are DFQATT and SNEGSKA (reference sequence). The CDR3 is 15 amino acids.

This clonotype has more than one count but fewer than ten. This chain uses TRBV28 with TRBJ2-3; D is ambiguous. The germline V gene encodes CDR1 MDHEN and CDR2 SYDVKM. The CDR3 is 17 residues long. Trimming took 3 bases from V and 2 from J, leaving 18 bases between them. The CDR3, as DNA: TGTGCCAGCAGTTTGAAGGCCCTCACTACTACCACAGATACGCAGTATTTT. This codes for CASSLKALTTTTDTQYF.